Following are 6 T cell receptor beta chains from one sample sequenced in a study of T cell repertoires in cytomegalovirus infection. TCRdb recomputed calls from the reads with MiXCR, one row per CDR3 protein. Among more than 250,000 distinct CDR3 sequences listed, roughly an eighth were seen once. Sequenced material: PBMCs. All receptors come from a human donor in good health (CMV status not recorded). Some clones in this sample may be carry-over from other donors' samples.

V gene TRBV2 combines with J gene TRBJ1-6; no clear D gene. CDR3 size: 15 residues. Trimming pared 0 bases from V and 7 bases from J, leaving 10 bases between. In germline, CDR1 is SNHLY, CDR2 FYNNEI. The CDR3 loop is CASSEARGTNSPLHF. The DNA for the CDR3 is TGTGCCAGCAGTGAAGCGCGCGGCACGAATTCACCCCTCCACTTT.

This clonotype was counted at least ten times. The chain's CDR3 is CASSPGTPAILLAKNIQYF. In DNA, the CDR3 is TGTGCCAGTAGTCCAGGGACACCGGCCATCCTTCTAGCCAAAAACATTCAGTACTTC. V gene TRBV19 combines with J gene TRBJ2-4, with D perhaps TRBD1 (6 bases). The ends were cut back, 5 bases at V and 0 bases at J, with 23 bases in the middle. This CDR3 has 19 residues. Germline-derived CDR1 and CDR2 are LNHDA and SQIVND (reference sequence). The full variable domain, with the rest looked up from reference TRBV19 and TRBJ2-4, is DGGITQSPKYLFRKEGQNVTLSCEQNLNHDAMYWYRQDPGQGLRLIYYSQIVNDFQKGDIAEGYSVSREKKESFPLTVTSAQKNPTAFYLCASSPGTPAILLAKNIQYFGAGTRLSVL.

In this sample, this clonotype turned up many times. This sequence joins TRBV25-1 and TRBJ1-1; 8 bases match TRBD1. The length of the CDR3 is 16 residues. J was trimmed by 3 bases and V by 6 bases; bases with no gene match: 12. Germline V gene sequence: CDR1 MGHDK, CDR2 SYGVNS. The DNA for the CDR3 is TGTGCCAGCAGCAGGGGCAGGGGGCGCTCGGACACTGAAGCTTTCTTT. It is translated as CASSRGRGRSDTEAFF.

The chain couples TRBV7-9 to TRBJ1-2; 7 bases agree with TRBD1. The CDR3 spans 14 residues. The V and J ends lost 5 bases and 7 bases, in that order; junction bases with no gene match: 10. Per the germline V gene, CDR1 is SEHNR and CDR2 is FQNEAQ (reference sequence). Here the CDR3 reads CASSPQGVPSGYTF. CDR3 nucleotide sequence: TGTGCCAGCAGCCCCCAGGGGGTTCCAAGTGGCTACACCTTC.

The sample holds many counts of this clonotype. The rearrangement uses TRBV4-1 and TRBJ2-6, with TRBD1 as a possible D gene (5 bases). CDR1 and CDR2 from the germline V gene are MGHRA and YSYEKL. This CDR3 comprises 19 residues. Deletions cut 0 bases from V and 1 base from J, with 16 bases between. CDR3 amino acids: CASSQEAPPTDSGANVLTF. CDR3 sequence (DNA): TGCGCCAGCAGCCAAGAGGCCCCCCCGACAGATTCTGGGGCCAACGTCCTGACTTTC.

The chain couples TRBV29-1 to TRBJ2-5, with 11 positions matching TRBD2. Germline values: CDR1 SQVTM, CDR2 ANQGSEA. After removal of 1 base from V and 5 bases from J, the junction contained 6 bases not matched to a gene. The CDR3 spans 15 residues. CDR3 DNA sequence: TGCAGCGTTGAAGCGCTAGCGGGGGGTAGTGAGACCCAGTACTTC. Its protein is CSVEALAGGSETQYF.